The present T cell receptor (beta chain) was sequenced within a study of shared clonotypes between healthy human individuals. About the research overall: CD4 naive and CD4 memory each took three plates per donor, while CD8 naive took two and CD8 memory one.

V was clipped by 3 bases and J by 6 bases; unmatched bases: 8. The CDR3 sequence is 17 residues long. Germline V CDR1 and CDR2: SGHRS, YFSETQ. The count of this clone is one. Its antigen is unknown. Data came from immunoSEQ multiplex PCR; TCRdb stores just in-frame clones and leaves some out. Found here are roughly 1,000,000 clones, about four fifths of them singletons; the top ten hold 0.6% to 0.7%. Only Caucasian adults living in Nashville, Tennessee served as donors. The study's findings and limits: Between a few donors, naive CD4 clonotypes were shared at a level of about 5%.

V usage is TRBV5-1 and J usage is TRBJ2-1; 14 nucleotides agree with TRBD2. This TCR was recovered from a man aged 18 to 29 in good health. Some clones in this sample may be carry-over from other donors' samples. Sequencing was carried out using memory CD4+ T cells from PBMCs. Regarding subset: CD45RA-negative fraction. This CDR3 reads CASSYGTSGSNPNEQFF. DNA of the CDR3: TGCGCCAGCAGCTACGGGACTAGCGGGAGTAACCCCAATGAGCAGTTCTTC.